Here is one T cell receptor beta chain with its context. The data belong to a study of technical replicates of blood from a few donors. The germline CDR1 and CDR2 sequences are SGHRS and YFSETQ. With 6 bases clipped from V and 5 bases from J, the junction kept 5 bases outside the gene matches. This CDR3 comprises 14 residues. Data came from immunoSEQ multiplex PCR; TCRdb stores just in-frame clones and leaves some out. The repertoire includes approximately 82,000 clones, over 80% of them detected once, and approximately 0.28% sits in the top ten. The chain couples TRBV5-1 to TRBJ2-3, with 11 bases fitting TRBD2. The TCR originated in a human donor in good health. The sample consisted of T cells isolated from PBMCs. Here the CDR3 reads CASTISGRGDTQYF. CDR3 nucleotide sequence: TGCGCCAGCACCATTAGCGGGAGGGGAGATACGCAGTATTTT. Together with reference TRBV5-1 and TRBJ2-3, the CDR3 gives the full variable domain: KAGVTQTPRYLIKTRGQQVTLSCSPISGHRSVSWYQQTPGQGLQFLFEYFSETQRNKGNFPGRFSGRQFSNSRSEMNVSTLELGDSALYLCASTISGRGDTQYFGPGTRLTVL.